The 18 T cell receptor beta chains in this list originate from one sample, sequenced in a study of tumor and adjacent non-tumor tissue in lung cancer. A modified ARM-PCR protocol with three rounds of nested PCR amplified TCRbeta. TCRdb re-derived calls from the multiplex PCR reads in MiXCR, one entry per CDR3 protein. The sample shows approximately 150,000 distinct CDR3 sequences, around 66% of them seen only once. This sample's RNA came from whole unsorted tissue. Sequencing was performed on lung tumor tissue. Receptor source: a man aged 55 to 69 with small cell lung cancer.

This clonotype occurred many times. The chain employs TRBV28 and TRBJ2-3; D possibly uses TRBD1 or TRBD2 (5 bases each). Germline V lookup: CDR1 MDHEN, CDR2 SYDVKM. V was shortened by 5 bases and J by 0 bases, with 6 bases between the two germline ends. This CDR3 has 13 amino acids. The DNA for the CDR3 is TGTGCCAGCAGTGGGGACAGCACAGATACGCAGTATTTT. Residues: CASSGDSTDTQYF.

For this clonotype: No conserved phenylalanine or tryptophan is present at the end of the CDR3, so a read error is the likely explanation. V is TRBV28 and J is TRBJ1-1, with a tentative D call TRBD1 (5 bases). From germline, CDR1 is MDHEN and CDR2 SYDVKM. This CDR3 is built from 15 residues. In DNA, the CDR3 is TGTGCCAGCAGGACCACCGGGACGGAGAACACAGAAGCTTTCCTT. Amino acid sequence: CASRTTGTENTEAFL.

Only one count was recorded for this clonotype. Sequence at one end of the junction differs from germline and may be a read error. The genes are TRBV6-1 and TRBJ2-3, with 7 positions matching TRBD2. This CDR3 is 16 amino acids long. Germline V gene sequence: CDR1 MNHNS, CDR2 SASEGT. The DNA of the CDR3 is TGTGCCAGCACGAGACTGTCTAATCAGCCGGGGGGTACGCGGTATTTC. Translating it yields CASTRLSNQPGGTRYF.

On this clonotype itself: A junction end diverges from the germline sequence, so it may reflect a read error. This chain links TRBV10-2 with TRBJ2-1, with unresolved D. Germline lookup yields CDR1 WSHSY and CDR2 SAAADI. The CDR3 has 11 amino acids. The CDR3 spells CTRSESTGQFF. The CDR3 DNA reads TGCACCAGAAGTGAGTCGACCGGGCAGTTCTTC.

Comment on this clonotype: This sequence may be a read error, since a much larger clone differs from it by one base. The chain joins TRBV7-9 to TRBJ2-1; maybe TRBD2 (6 bases). In germline, CDR1 is SEHNR, CDR2 FQNEAQ (reference sequence). The CDR3 covers 15 residues. This CDR3 reads CVSSLGPGASNEQFF. The CDR3 DNA follows: TGTGTCAGCAGCTTAGGCCCGGGAGCCAGTAATGAGCAGTTCTTC.

Worth noting for this clonotype: A single base separates this from a much larger clone, so it may be a read error. The chain is built from TRBV5-4 and TRBJ2-3; D is unclear. The CDR3 runs to 15 residues. Germline-derived CDR1 and CDR2 are SGHNT and YYREEE (reference sequence). Deletions cut 0 bases from V and 6 bases from J, with 14 bases between. The CDR3 region has the DNA TGTGCCAGCAGCTTGGAGTCTGGGTATGTGGATACGCAGTATTTT. Translating gives CASSLESGYVDTQYF.

In this sample, this clonotype turned up a few times. A read error may be the cause here, since a much bigger clone is one base away. The chain carries TRBV11-2 and TRBJ1-2, with D hard to call. Per the germline V gene, CDR1 is SGHAT and CDR2 is FQNNGV. This CDR3 is 12 amino acids long. V was pared by 7 bases and J by 8 bases, with 14 bases between. The CDR3 DNA follows: TGTGCCAGCATCAGCGGGGTCTGGGGCTACACCTTC. Encoded protein: CASISGVWGYTF. Drawing the rest from reference TRBV11-2 and TRBJ1-2, the complete variable domain is EAGVAQSPRYKIIEKRQSVAFWCNPISGHATLYWYQQILGQGPKLLIQFQNNGVVDDSQLPKDRFSAERLKGVDSTLKIQPAKLEDSAVYLCASISGVWGYTFGSGTRLTVV.

This clonotype showed up just a few times. This chain links TRBV10-2 with TRBJ2-1, with a tentative D call TRBD2 (6 bases). The CDR3 extends over 14 amino acids. Germline CDR1 WSHSY, CDR2 SAAADI. V lost 7 bases and J lost 7, with 17 bases in between. CDR3 coding DNA: TGCGCCAGCACTCCGGGAGATACTGCAAATGAGCAGTTCTTC. Its translation: CASTPGDTANEQFF.

This clonotype has ten or more counts. This chain joins TRBV6-1 and TRBJ2-6; 8 nucleotides match TRBD2. The germline gives CDR1 MNHNS, CDR2 SASEGT. CDR3 size: 15 residues. The V and J ends lost 6 bases and 2 bases, in that order; junction bases with no gene match: 3. The CDR3 DNA sequence: TGTGCCAGCAGGCAGCGGGAGACTGGGGCCAACGTCCTGACTTTC. This gives the protein CASRQRETGANVLTF.

This clonotype was found a few times. The chain joins TRBV12-3 or TRBV12-4 to TRBJ2-3; D gene uncertain. The V end lost 8 bases, the J end lost 0 bases, and 12 bases lay between the germline ends. The CDR3 runs 14 residues. The CDR3 here is CASSENFSTDTQYF. Here the CDR3 DNA reads TGTGCCAGCTCGGAGAACTTTAGCACAGATACGCAGTATTTT.

This clonotype has a count of ten or more. The chain uses TRBV20-1 and TRBJ1-6; perhaps TRBD1 as D (5 bases). The germline V gene encodes CDR1 DFQATT and CDR2 SNEGSKA (reference sequence). This CDR3 contains 14 residues. V lost 2 bases, J lost 9 bases, and 14 bases lay in between. CDR3 loop: CSARRGPGGSPLHF. CDR3 bases: TGCAGTGCTAGAAGGGGCCCCGGGGGTTCACCCCTCCACTTT.

In regard to this clonotype: Lacking the conserved final phenylalanine or tryptophan, this CDR3 likely reflects a read error. The J gene is TRBJ2-3, the V gene TRBV5-1; TRBD1 matches at 10 bases. The V and J ends lost 3 bases and 6 bases, in that order; junction bases with no gene match: 7. Per germline, CDR1 SGHRS and CDR2 YFSETQ. The CDR3 has 15 amino acids. The CDR3 DNA reads TGCGCCAGCAGCTCAACGGGACAGGGGAGGGATACGCAGTATTTG. It translates to CASSSTGQGRDTQYL.

Worth noting for this clonotype: This may be a read error, as it is one base from a much larger clone. The chain carries TRBV29-1 and TRBJ2-6, with D possibly matching TRBD2 (5 bases). Germline V gene data show CDR1 as SQVTM and CDR2 as ANQGSEA. The CDR3 loop spans 13 amino acids. The CDR3 coding sequence is TGCAACGTTGCCGGGGCTGGGGCCAACGTCCTGACTTTC. This gives the protein CNVAGAGANVLTF.

This sequence joins TRBV4-2 and TRBJ2-3; 10 positions agree with TRBD2. This CDR3 is built from 16 residues. J lost 5 bases, V lost 7 bases, and 12 bases had no gene match. Germline V lookup: CDR1 LGHNA, CDR2 YNFKEQ. The CDR3 loop is CASNRDPAGGGDTQYF. The CDR3 coding sequence is TGTGCCAGCAACCGGGACCCAGCGGGAGGGGGAGATACGCAGTATTTT.

Concerning this clonotype: A single base separates this from a much larger clone, so it may be a read error. This is likely a read error, given that the CDR3 carries no conserved phenylalanine or tryptophan at its end. The chain is built from TRBV6-5 and TRBJ2-2; a weak D match, TRBD1 (7 bases). Germline V lookup: CDR1 MNHEY, CDR2 SVGAGI. Trimming shortened V by 5 bases and J by 7 bases, and 11 bases separated the two germline ends. This CDR3 spans 13 amino acids. DNA for the CDR3: TGTGCCAGCAGTCGACAGGGAGGCGGGGAGCTGTTTTCT. Its translation is CASSRQGGGELFS.

A word on this clonotype: The conserved closing phenylalanine or tryptophan is absent in this CDR3, likely reflecting a read error. It is unclear where the CDR3 begins or ends on the DNA, so no DNA is shown, and the CDR3 is as TCRdb lists it. The chain joins TRBV11-2 to TRBJ2-5; TRBD1 is the table's D call, not checked against the DNA. Germline assignment: CDR1 SGHAT and CDR2 FQNNGV. The CDR3 comprises 12 residues, both ends counted. The CDR3 loop reads CASSATGTQEYC.

This clonotype was found a few times. This CDR3 is CASSRPGGKNIQYF. CDR3 bases: TGTGCCAGCAGTAGACCCGGGGGCAAAAACATTCAGTACTTC. The chain uses TRBV28 and TRBJ2-4; D possibly corresponds to TRBD2 (6 bases). Germline CDR1 MDHEN, CDR2 SYDVKM. CDR3 length: 14 residues. V lost 5 bases and J 3 bases, leaving 11 bases between the germline ends.

Concerning this clonotype itself: This likely comes from a read error, as the CDR3 has no conserved phenylalanine or tryptophan at its end. The chain carries TRBV6-1 and TRBJ2-5, with D possibly matching TRBD1 (5 bases). V lost 2 bases and J 11 bases, leaving 9 bases between the germline ends. The CDR3 length is 11 residues. Germline assignment: CDR1 MNHNS and CDR2 SASEGT. This chain's CDR3 is CASSESSGQYS. Written as DNA, the CDR3 is TGTGCCAGCAGTGAATCGTCAGGGCAGTACTCC.